The clone carrying this T cell receptor (beta chain) was seen ten or more times. This entry comes from a study of blood T cell repertoires in COVID-19. Some clones are missing from TCRdb's copy, which holds only in-frame ones; the method was immunoSEQ multiplex PCR. In the table there are around 94,000 clones, about 86% of which are singletons. The material sequenced was peripheral blood. The clonotype was recovered from a man between 60 and 70 years old with acute or convalescent COVID-19.

CDR3: CASSRGSEETQYF. For the CDR3, the DNA is TGTGCCAGCAGCCGCGGATCGGAAGAGACCCAGTACTTC. The V call is TRBV7-3, the J call TRBJ2-5; D remains ambiguous. The V end lost 5 bases, the J end lost 3 bases, and 10 bases lay between the germline ends. Per the germline V gene, CDR1 is SGHTA and CDR2 is FQGTGA. This CDR3 is 13 amino acids long.